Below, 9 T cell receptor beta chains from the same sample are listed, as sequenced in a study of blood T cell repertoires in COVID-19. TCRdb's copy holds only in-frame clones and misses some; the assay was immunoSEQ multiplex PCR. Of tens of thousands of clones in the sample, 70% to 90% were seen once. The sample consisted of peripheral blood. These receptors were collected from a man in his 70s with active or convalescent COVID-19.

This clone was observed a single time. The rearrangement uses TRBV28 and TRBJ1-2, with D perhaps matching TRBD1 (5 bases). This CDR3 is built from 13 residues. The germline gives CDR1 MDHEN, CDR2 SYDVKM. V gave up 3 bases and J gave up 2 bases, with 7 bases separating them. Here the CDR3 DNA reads TGTGCCAGCAGTTTGGGGGGGAACTATGGCTACACCTTC. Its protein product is CASSLGGNYGYTF.

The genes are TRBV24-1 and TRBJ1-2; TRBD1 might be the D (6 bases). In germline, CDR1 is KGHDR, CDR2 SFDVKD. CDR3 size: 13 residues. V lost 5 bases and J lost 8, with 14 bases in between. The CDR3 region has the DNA TGTGCCACCAGTGGTGGGGGGGCTCGCGGCTACACCTTC. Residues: CATSGGGARGYTF.

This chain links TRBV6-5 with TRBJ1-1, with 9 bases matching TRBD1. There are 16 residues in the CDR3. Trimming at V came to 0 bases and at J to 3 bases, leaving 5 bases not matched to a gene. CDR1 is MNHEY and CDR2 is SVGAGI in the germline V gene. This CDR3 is CASSYSKRQGDTEAFF. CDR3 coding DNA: TGTGCCAGCAGTTACTCCAAGCGACAGGGGGACACTGAAGCTTTCTTT.

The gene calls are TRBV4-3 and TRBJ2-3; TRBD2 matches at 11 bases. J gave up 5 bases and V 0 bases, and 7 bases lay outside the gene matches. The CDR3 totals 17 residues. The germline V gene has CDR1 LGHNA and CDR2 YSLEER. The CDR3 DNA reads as TGCGCCAGCAGCCAAGATACTAGCGGGAGCGGCGGAGATACGCAGTATTTT. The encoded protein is CASSQDTSGSGGDTQYF.

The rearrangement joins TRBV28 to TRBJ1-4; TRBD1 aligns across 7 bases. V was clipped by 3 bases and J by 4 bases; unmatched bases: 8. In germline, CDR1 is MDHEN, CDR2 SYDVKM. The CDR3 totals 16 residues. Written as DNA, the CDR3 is TGTGCCAGCAGTTTGAGGGACAGTGATGATAATGAAAAACTGTTTTTT. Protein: CASSLRDSDDNEKLFF.

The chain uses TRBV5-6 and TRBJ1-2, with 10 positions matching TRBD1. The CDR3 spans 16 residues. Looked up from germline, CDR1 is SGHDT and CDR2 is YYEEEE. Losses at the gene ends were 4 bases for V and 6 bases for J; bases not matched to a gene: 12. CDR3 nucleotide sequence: TGTGCCAGCAGCCTGAGGGGCAGACAGGGGGCTGATGGCTACACCTTC. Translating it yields CASSLRGRQGADGYTF.

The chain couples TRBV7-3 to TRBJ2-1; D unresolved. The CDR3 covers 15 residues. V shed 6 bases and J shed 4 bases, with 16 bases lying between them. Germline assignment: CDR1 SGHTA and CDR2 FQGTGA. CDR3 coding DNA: TGTGCCAGCAGGGAGCAAGCCGGATCATACAATGAGCAGTTCTTC. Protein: CASREQAGSYNEQFF.

In DNA, the CDR3 is TGTGCCAGCAGTGACCCCGGGACACCCGTTCCCGGGGAGCTGTTTTTT. This encodes CASSDPGTPVPGELFF. The chain carries TRBV6-1 and TRBJ2-2, with D tentatively TRBD1 (6 bases). The CDR3 has 16 amino acids. V lost 3 bases and J 6 bases, leaving 17 bases between the germline ends. Per germline, CDR1 MNHNS and CDR2 SASEGT.

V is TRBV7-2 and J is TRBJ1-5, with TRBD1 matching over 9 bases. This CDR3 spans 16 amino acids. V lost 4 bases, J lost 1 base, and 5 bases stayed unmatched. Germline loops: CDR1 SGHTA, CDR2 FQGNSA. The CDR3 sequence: CASSSAGTGSNQPQHF. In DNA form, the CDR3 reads TGTGCCAGCAGCTCGGCGGGGACAGGGAGCAATCAGCCCCAGCATTTT.